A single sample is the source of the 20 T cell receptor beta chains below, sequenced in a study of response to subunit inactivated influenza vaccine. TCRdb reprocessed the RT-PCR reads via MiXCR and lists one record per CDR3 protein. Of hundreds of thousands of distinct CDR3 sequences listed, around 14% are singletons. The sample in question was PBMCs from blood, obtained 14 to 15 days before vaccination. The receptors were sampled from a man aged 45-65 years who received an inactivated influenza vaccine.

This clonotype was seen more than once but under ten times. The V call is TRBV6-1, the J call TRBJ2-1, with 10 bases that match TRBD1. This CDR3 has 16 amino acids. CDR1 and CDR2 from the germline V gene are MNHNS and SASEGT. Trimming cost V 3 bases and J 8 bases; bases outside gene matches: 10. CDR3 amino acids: CASSEFDRGRLHEQFF. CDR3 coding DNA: TGTGCCAGCAGTGAGTTTGACAGGGGGCGTCTCCATGAGCAGTTCTTC.

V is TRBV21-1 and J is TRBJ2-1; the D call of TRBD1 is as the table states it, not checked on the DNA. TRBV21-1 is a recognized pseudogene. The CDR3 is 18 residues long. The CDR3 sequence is CASSKPGQDGSSYNEQFF. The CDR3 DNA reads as TGTGCCAGCAGCAAGCCTGGACAGGACGGGAGCTCCTACAATGAGCAGTTCTTC.

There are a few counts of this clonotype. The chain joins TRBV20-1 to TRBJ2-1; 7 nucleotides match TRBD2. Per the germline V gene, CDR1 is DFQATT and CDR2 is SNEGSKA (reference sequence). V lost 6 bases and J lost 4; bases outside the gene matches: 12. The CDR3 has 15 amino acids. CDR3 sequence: CSARKLAVIYNEQFF. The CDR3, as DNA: TGCAGTGCAAGAAAGCTAGCGGTTATTTACAATGAGCAGTTCTTC.

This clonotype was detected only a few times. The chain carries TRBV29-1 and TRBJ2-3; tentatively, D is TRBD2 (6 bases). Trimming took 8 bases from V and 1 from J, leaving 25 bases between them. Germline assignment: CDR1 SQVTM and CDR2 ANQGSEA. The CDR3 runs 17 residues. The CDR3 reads CSYGLGLKLGGTDTQYF. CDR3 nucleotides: TGCAGCTACGGGCTGGGACTGAAGCTAGGGGGCACAGATACGCAGTATTTT.

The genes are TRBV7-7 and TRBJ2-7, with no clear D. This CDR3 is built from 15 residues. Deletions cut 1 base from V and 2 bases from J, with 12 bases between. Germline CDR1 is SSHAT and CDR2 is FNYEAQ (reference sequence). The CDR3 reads CASSLEFGRAYEQYF. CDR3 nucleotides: TGTGCCAGCAGCTTAGAGTTTGGCCGAGCCTACGAGCAGTACTTC. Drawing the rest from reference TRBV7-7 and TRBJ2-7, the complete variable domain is GAGVSQSPRYKVTKRGQDVTLRCDPISSHATLYWYQQALGQGPEFLTYFNYEAQPDKSGLPSDRFSAERPEGSISTLTIQRTEQRDSAMYRCASSLEFGRAYEQYFGPGTRLTVT.

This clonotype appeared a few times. CDR3 sequence: CASRREPLYEQYF. DNA for the CDR3: TGTGCCAGCAGGCGGGAGCCACTGTACGAGCAGTACTTC. The V call is TRBV28, the J call TRBJ2-7, with TRBD2 matching 7 bases. With 6 bases clipped from V and 4 bases from J, the junction kept 6 bases outside the gene matches. From germline, CDR1 is MDHEN and CDR2 SYDVKM. The CDR3 runs to 13 residues.

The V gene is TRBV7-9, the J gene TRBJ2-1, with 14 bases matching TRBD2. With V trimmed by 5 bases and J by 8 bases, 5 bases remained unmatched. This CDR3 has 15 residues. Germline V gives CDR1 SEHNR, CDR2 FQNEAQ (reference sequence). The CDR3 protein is CASSRLAGGLHEQFF. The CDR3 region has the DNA TGTGCCAGCAGCCGACTAGCGGGAGGGCTTCATGAGCAGTTCTTC.

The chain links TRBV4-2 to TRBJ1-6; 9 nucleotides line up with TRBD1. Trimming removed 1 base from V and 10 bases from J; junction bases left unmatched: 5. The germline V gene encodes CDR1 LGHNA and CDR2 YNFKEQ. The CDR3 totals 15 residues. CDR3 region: CASSQAGTGRSPLHF. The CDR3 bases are TGTGCCAGCAGCCAAGCCGGGACAGGGCGCTCACCCCTCCACTTT.

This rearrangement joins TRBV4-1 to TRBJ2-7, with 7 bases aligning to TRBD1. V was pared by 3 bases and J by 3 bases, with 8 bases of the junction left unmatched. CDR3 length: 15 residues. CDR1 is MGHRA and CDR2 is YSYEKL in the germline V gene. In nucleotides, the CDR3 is TGCGCCAGCAGCCACCCCGGGACAGCCTACTACGAGCAGTACTTC. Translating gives CASSHPGTAYYEQYF.

The CDR3 region is CASSLFLAGARETQYF. CDR3 DNA: TGTGCCAGCAGCTTATTCCTAGCGGGAGCTAGAGAGACCCAGTACTTC. This chain links TRBV7-2 with TRBJ2-5; 10 nucleotides align to TRBD2. Germline V gene data show CDR1 as SGHTA and CDR2 as FQGNSA. Losses at the gene ends were 2 bases for V and 4 bases for J; bases not matched to a gene: 7. The CDR3 extends over 16 amino acids.

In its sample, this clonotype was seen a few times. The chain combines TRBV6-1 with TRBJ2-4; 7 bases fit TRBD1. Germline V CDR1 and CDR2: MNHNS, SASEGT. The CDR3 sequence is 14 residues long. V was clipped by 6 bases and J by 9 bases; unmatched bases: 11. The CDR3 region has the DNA TGTGCCAGCAGCCAGGGACAGAATAAGGTCATTCAGTACTTC. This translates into CASSQGQNKVIQYF.

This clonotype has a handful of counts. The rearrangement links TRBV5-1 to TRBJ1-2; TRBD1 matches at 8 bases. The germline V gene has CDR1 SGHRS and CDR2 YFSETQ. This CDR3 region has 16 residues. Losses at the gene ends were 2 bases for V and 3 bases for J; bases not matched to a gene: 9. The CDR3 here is CASSLGGGQDYYGYTF. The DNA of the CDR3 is TGCGCCAGCAGCTTAGGCGGGGGACAGGACTACTATGGCTACACCTTC.

The CDR3 DNA reads TGTGCCTGGAGTGTCGGGGGGGGGGAGACCCAGTACTTC. This gives the protein CAWSVGGGETQYF. The chain is built from TRBV30 and TRBJ2-5; 8 bases map to TRBD2. The CDR3 consists of 13 residues. With 0 bases clipped from V and 5 bases from J, the junction kept 2 bases outside the gene matches. Per germline, CDR1 GTSNPN and CDR2 SVGIG (reference sequence).

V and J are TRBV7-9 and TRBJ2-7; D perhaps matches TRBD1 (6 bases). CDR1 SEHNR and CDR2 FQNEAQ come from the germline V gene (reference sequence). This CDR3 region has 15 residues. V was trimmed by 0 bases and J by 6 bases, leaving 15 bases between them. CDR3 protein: CASSLAEVSGAEQYF. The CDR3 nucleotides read TGTGCCAGCAGCTTAGCGGAGGTATCAGGGGCCGAGCAGTACTTC.

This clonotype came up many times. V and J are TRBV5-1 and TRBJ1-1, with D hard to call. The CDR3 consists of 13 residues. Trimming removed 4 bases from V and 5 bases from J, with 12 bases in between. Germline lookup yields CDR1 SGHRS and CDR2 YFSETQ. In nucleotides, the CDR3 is TGCGCCAGCAGCGACTCTCAGAAGACTGAAGCTTTCTTT. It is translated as CASSDSQKTEAFF.

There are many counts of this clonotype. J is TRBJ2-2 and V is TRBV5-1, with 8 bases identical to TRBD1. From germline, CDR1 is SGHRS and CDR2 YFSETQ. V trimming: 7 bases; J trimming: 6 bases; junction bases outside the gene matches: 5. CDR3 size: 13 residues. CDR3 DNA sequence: TGCGCCAGCGGACAGGGAGGCGCCGGGGAGCTGTTTTTT. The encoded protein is CASGQGGAGELFF.

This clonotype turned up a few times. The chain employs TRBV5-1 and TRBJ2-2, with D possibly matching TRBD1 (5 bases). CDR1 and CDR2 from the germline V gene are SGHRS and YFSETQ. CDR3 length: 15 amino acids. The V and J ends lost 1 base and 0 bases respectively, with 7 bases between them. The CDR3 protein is CASSLLTANTGELFF. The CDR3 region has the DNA TGCGCCAGCAGCTTGTTGACAGCGAACACCGGGGAGCTGTTTTTT.

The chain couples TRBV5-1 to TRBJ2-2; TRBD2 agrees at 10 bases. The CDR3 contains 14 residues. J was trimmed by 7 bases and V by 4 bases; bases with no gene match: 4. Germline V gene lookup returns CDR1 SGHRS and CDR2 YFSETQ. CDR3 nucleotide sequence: TGCGCCAGCAGCACGGGGACTAGCGACGGGGAGCTGTTTTTT. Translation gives CASSTGTSDGELFF.

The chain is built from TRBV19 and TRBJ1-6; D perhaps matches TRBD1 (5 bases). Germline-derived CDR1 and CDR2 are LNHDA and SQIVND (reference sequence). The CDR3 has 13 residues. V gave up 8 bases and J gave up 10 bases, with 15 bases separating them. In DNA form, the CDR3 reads TGTGCCAGTGGTCTGGGGGTAGGCTCACCCCTCCACTTT. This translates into CASGLGVGSPLHF.

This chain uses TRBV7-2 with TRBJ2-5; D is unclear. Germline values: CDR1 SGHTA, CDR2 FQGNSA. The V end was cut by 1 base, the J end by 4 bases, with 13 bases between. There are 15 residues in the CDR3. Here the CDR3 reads CASSLGVQIRETQYF. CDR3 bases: TGTGCCAGCAGCTTAGGTGTCCAAATTCGAGAGACCCAGTACTTC.